A selection of T cell receptor beta chains follows, all from one sample in a study of blood T cell repertoires in COVID-19. The method was immunoSEQ multiplex PCR; TCRdb's version includes in-frame clones alone and lacks a portion of them. The sample carries 35,000 to 40,000 clones, under 90% recorded once. Material for sequencing was peripheral blood. These receptors came from a man aged 60 to 69 with COVID-19, enrolled during active disease. CDR3s include the opening cysteine and the closing phenylalanine or tryptophan. A D gene is named only where the DNA matches it firmly. Size tells how often a clone was seen (once, few, many) or the class of an expanded clone, and some rows leave it out.

>TRBV6-5|once|TRBJ1-1|.
TGTGCCAGCAGTCCCTCGGGTCTAGACAACACTGAAGCTTTCTTT
CASSPSGLDNTEAFF
>TRBV6-2/TRBV6-3|few|TRBJ1-5|.
TGTGCCAGCAGTAACAGACGTAATAGCAATCAGCCCCAGCATTTT
CASSNRRNSNQPQHF
>TRBV6-5|.|TRBJ2-7|.
TGTGCCACCAGGCCAGGGGAGTTGGAGCAGTACTTC
CATRPGELEQYF
>TRBV23-1|.|TRBJ2-7|TRBD1
TGCGCCAGCAGTCAATCCGGACAGGGGCACGAGCAGTACTTC
CASSQSGQGHEQYF
>TRBV9|.|TRBJ2-7|TRBD2
TGTGCCAGCAGCCCCACCGGGACTACCTACGAGCAGTACTTC
CASSPTGTTYEQYF
>TRBV7-2|.|TRBJ1-6|.
TGTGCCAGCAGCTTAGGGTCGGGACAAAATTCACCCCTCCACTTT
CASSLGSGQNSPLHF
>TRBV11-3|.|TRBJ2-2|.
TGTGCCAGCAGCTTATCCACCCCGTGGAATGGGAGGACCGGGGAGCTGTTTTTT
CASSLSTPWNGRTGELFF
>TRBV19|.|TRBJ1-2|TRBD1
TGTGCCAGTAGTCCTCTGACAGGGGGCGGGTATGGCTACACCTTC
CASSPLTGGGYGYTF
>TRBV28|.|TRBJ2-7|TRBD1
TGTGCCAGCAGTTTTTTTGGACAGGGGCGATACGAGCAGTACTTC
CASSFFGQGRYEQYF
>TRBV19|.|TRBJ2-7|TRBD2
TGTGCCAGTAGTTTCGGACTAGCGGGGGCCTACGAGCAGTACTTC
CASSFGLAGAYEQYF
>TRBV30|.|TRBJ1-2|.
TGTGCCTGGAGTAAGGTCGAGGGAATCTATGGCTACACCTTC
CAWSKVEGIYGYTF
>TRBV23-1|.|TRBJ1-3|TRBD1
TGCGCCAGCAGTCACCGCCAGGGGGCGCCAGGAAACACCATATATTTT
CASSHRQGAPGNTIYF
>TRBV7-9|.|TRBJ1-1|TRBD1
TGTGCCAGCAGCAACGGGCAGGGGGAACGAGCTTTCTTT
CASSNGQGERAFF
>TRBV2|.|TRBJ2-4|TRBD1
TGTGCCAGCAGTGAGGTGGCAGGGGGCATAGACATTCAGTACTTC
CASSEVAGGIDIQYF
>TRBV5-1|.|TRBJ1-4|TRBD1
TGCGCCAGCAGCTTGGAGGACAGGGGGGGTGAAAAACTGTTTTTT
CASSLEDRGGEKLFF
>TRBV18|.|TRBJ1-5|.
TGTGCCAGCTCAGGTTCGGGCAATCAGCCCCAGCATTTT
CASSGSGNQPQHF
>TRBV5-4|few|TRBJ2-4|.
TGTGCCAGCAGCTTGGGGCAGGGGTTAAACATTCAGTACTTC
CASSLGQGLNIQYF
>TRBV5-1|.|TRBJ1-2|.
TGCGCCAGCAGCTTGCAACATAACTATGGCTACACCTTC
CASSLQHNYGYTF
>TRBV3-1/TRBV3-2|.|TRBJ1-2|TRBD1
TGTGCCAGCCGCCGACAGGGCTATCATGGCTACACCTTC
CASRRQGYHGYTF
>TRBV29-1|.|TRBJ2-5|.
TGCAGCGCCATTCCCCATTTCGGAGAGACCCAGTACTTC
CSAIPHFGETQYF
>TRBV5-5|.|TRBJ2-2|TRBD1
TGTGCCAGCAGTCAAACCGGGACAGGGTGGGACACCGGGGAGCTGTTTTTT
CASSQTGTGWDTGELFF
>TRBV9|.|TRBJ1-6|TRBD1
TGTGCCAGCAGCTCCTCCGGGACAGATCCTTCACCCCTCCACTTT
CASSSSGTDPSPLHF
>TRBV19|few|TRBJ1-4|TRBD1
TGTGCCAGTAGCCAGAACAGGGGGCCTAATGAAAAACTGTTTTTT
CASSQNRGPNEKLFF
>TRBV14|.|TRBJ2-1|.
TGTGCCAGCAGCCAAGAAAGGGGCCGGGTCAATGAGCAGTTCTTC
CASSQERGRVNEQFF
>TRBV7-2|once|TRBJ2-1|.
TGTGCCAGCAGCTTAGACTTCCTAACCTACAATGAGCAGTTCTTC
CASSLDFLTYNEQFF
>TRBV5-1|.|TRBJ2-3|TRBD2
TGCGCCAGCAGCTTGGGGTTAGCGGGACTAGCCCCCACAGATACGCAGTATTTT
CASSLGLAGLAPTDTQYF
>TRBV20-1|.|TRBJ1-6|TRBD1
TGCAGTGCTAGTAAAAGGACCAGGGGGAATTCACCCCTCCACTTT
CSASKRTRGNSPLHF
>TRBV2|once|TRBJ1-2|.
TGTGCCAGCAGAGCTACTCCAGGGGCTCCTGGCTACACCTTC
CASRATPGAPGYTF
>TRBV19|.|TRBJ1-1|TRBD1
TGTGCCAGTAGTAGGACAGGGTCAGGCACTGAAGCTTTCTTT
CASSRTGSGTEAFF
>TRBV5-4|once|TRBJ1-6|TRBD1
TGTGCCAGCAGCTGGGGGACAGGGGGCGCGGGTAATTCACCCCTCCACTTT
CASSWGTGGAGNSPLHF
>TRBV5-1|.|TRBJ2-7|.
TGCGCCAGCAGCAAAGGAGCGAGCTCCTACGAGCAGTACTTC
CASSKGASSYEQYF
>TRBV27|.|TRBJ2-2|.
TGTGCCAGCAGTTTATGGGCAGCCCGCTTGACCGGGGAGCTGTTTTTT
CASSLWAARLTGELFF
>TRBV5-8|.|TRBJ2-1|TRBD2
TGTGCCAGCAGTTCCGGGACTAGCAGACTCAATGAGCAGTTCTTC
CASSSGTSRLNEQFF
>TRBV18|.|TRBJ1-1|TRBD1
TGTGCCAGCTCACTCAGGGGGGATAGCACTGAAGCTTTCTTT
CASSLRGDSTEAFF
>TRBV7-2|.|TRBJ1-3|.
TGTGCCAGCAGCGAAAATCAGGGGAAAGGAAACACCATATATTTT
CASSENQGKGNTIYF
>TRBV2|once|TRBJ2-1|TRBD1
TGTGCCAGCAGGACAGGGGTGAGGGCCTACAATGAGCAGTTCTTC
CASRTGVRAYNEQFF
>TRBV7-9|.|TRBJ1-4|.
TGTGCCAGCAGCGCAGGACAGCTTAATGAAAAACTGTTTTTT
CASSAGQLNEKLFF
>TRBV2|.|TRBJ1-2|.
TGTGCCAGCAGGAGGGAGGGGGACTATGGCTACACCTTC
CASRREGDYGYTF